The next 5 T cell receptor beta chains were all read from a single sample in a study of blood T cell repertoires in COVID-19. TCRdb's table, derived via immunoSEQ multiplex PCR, lists solely in-frame clones and lacks some. This sample carries more than 60,000 clones, 89% of them seen once, and the ten largest clones take around 5%. The sequencing sample was made of peripheral blood. Every receptor here comes from a woman aged 45-65 years with active COVID-19.

This chain joins TRBV30 and TRBJ1-3; D uncertain. This CDR3 contains 15 residues. Trimming took 1 base from V and 0 from J, leaving 10 bases between them. Germline lookup yields CDR1 GTSNPN and CDR2 SVGIG (reference sequence). The CDR3 nucleotides are TGTGCCTGGAGTGGAGACGGGAGCTCTGGAAACACCATATATTTT. This codes for CAWSGDGSSGNTIYF. Full variable domain (remainder filled in from reference TRBV30 and TRBJ1-3): SQTIHQWPATLVQPVGSPLSLECTVEGTSNPNLYWYRQAAGRGLQLLFYSVGIGQISSEVPQNLSASRPQDRQFILSSKKLLLSDSGFYLCAWSGDGSSGNTIYFGEGSWLTVV.

The genes are TRBV9 and TRBJ2-7; 8 positions agree with TRBD2. Per the germline V gene, CDR1 is SGDLS and CDR2 is YYNGEE. The CDR3 length is 15 residues. Trimming removed 1 base from V and 1 base from J; junction bases left unmatched: 4. CDR3 sequence reads: CASSVTGGVSYEQYF. The CDR3 DNA reads TGTGCCAGCAGCGTAACGGGAGGGGTGTCCTACGAGCAGTACTTC.

This chain connects TRBV7-2 to TRBJ2-2; 11 nucleotides align to TRBD2. J lost 5 bases, V lost 9 bases, and 5 bases had no gene match. CDR3 length: 14 amino acids. CDR1 is SGHTA and CDR2 is FQGNSA in the germline V gene. The CDR3 spells CARETSGATGELFF. CDR3 nucleotides: TGTGCCAGAGAGACTAGCGGGGCGACCGGGGAGCTGTTTTTT.

The chain carries TRBV10-3 and TRBJ1-1; D perhaps matches TRBD1 (5 bases). The CDR3 has 15 residues. CDR1 ENHRY and CDR2 SYGVKD come from the germline V gene. V was trimmed by 2 bases and J by 3 bases, leaving 13 bases between them. The CDR3 bases are TGTGCCATCAGTGAGATAAGGGGTTTTGACACTGAAGCTTTCTTT. This translates into CAISEIRGFDTEAFF.

The chain combines TRBV28 with TRBJ2-1; 14 nucleotides match TRBD2. Germline V gene data show CDR1 as MDHEN and CDR2 as SYDVKM. The CDR3 is made up of 17 amino acids. V gave up 2 bases and J gave up 5 bases; unmatched junction bases: 5. The CDR3: CASSLGGLAGVDNEQFF. The DNA for the CDR3 is TGTGCCAGCAGTTTAGGGGGACTAGCGGGAGTCGACAATGAGCAGTTCTTC.